This T cell receptor (beta chain) was recovered during a study of CD8+ T cells in alopecia areata. The V gene lost 3 bases and the J gene lost 7 bases, with 11 bases spanning the gap. This CDR3 is 13 amino acids long. Germline V gene sequence: CDR1 LNHDA, CDR2 SQIVND (reference sequence). Extraction of RNA preceded its reverse transcription into cDNA, which served as the sequencing template. Sequencing was performed with immunoSEQ multiplex PCR; in TCRdb, only in-frame clones are kept and a portion is missing. Of 120,000 or so clones in the sample, over 55% were seen once. Described treatment: oral pan-JAK inhibitor, 5-10 mg twice daily. This clone was detected a few times.

The sequence derives from a human donor with alopecia areata. This rearrangement joins TRBV19 to TRBJ2-3, with a tentative D call TRBD2 (6 bases). Sequenced here: CD4+ T cells sorted from blood, sampled at week 4, from a patient treated with tofacitinib. This chain's CDR3 is CASSIGTWNTQYF. In DNA form, the CDR3 reads TGTGCCAGTAGTATTGGGACTTGGAATACGCAGTATTTT.